Listed below are T cell receptor beta chains from one sample, sequenced in a study of cytomegalovirus exposure and HLA in healthy donors. Libraries were prepared by immunoSEQ multiplex PCR; TCRdb keeps only in-frame clonotypes and omits some of them. In the table there are 120,000 or so clones, about 80% of which are singletons. Sequencing used PBMCs. All receptors come from a woman in her thirties or forties in good health and CMV-seropositive. Each CDR3 is given with its conserved first and last residue. A D gene is named only where the DNA matches it firmly.

D gene: .; V gene: TRBV4-1; J gene: TRBJ2-1; CDR3 protein: CASSQINLRELYNEQFF
D gene: .; V gene: TRBV6-5; J gene: TRBJ1-3; CDR3 protein: CASRNRELGGNTIYF
D gene: .; V gene: TRBV11-1; J gene: TRBJ2-7; CDR3 protein: CASSLGQGTTYEQYF
D gene: .; V gene: TRBV6-1; J gene: TRBJ2-6; CDR3 protein: CASPRVSGANVLTF
D gene: TRBD2; V gene: TRBV19; J gene: TRBJ2-1; CDR3 protein: CASSILAGTNEQFF
D gene: .; V gene: TRBV28; J gene: TRBJ2-7; CDR3 protein: CASSLTAGWEQYF
D gene: TRBD1; V gene: TRBV5-6; J gene: TRBJ2-5; CDR3 protein: CASSLVQGAYETQYF
D gene: .; V gene: TRBV27; J gene: TRBJ1-5; CDR3 protein: CASSLEGRHQPQHF
D gene: TRBD2; V gene: TRBV5-8; J gene: TRBJ2-7; CDR3 protein: CASSLTSGSYEQYF
D gene: TRBD1; V gene: TRBV18; J gene: TRBJ2-7; CDR3 protein: CASSLGQGGPPDF
D gene: TRBD2; V gene: TRBV27; J gene: TRBJ2-1; CDR3 protein: CASSNSLGRGEQFF
D gene: TRBD2; V gene: TRBV29-1; J gene: TRBJ2-7; CDR3 protein: CSVAGTSISEQYF
D gene: TRBD2; V gene: TRBV9; J gene: TRBJ2-3; CDR3 protein: CASSPRPGGRVNTDTQYF
D gene: .; V gene: TRBV7-9; J gene: TRBJ1-2; CDR3 protein: CASSSEWDITYGYTF
D gene: .; V gene: TRBV30; J gene: TRBJ2-2; CDR3 protein: CAWMPGSGTGELFF
D gene: TRBD2; V gene: TRBV18; J gene: TRBJ2-7; CDR3 protein: CASSSTGTSSLEQYF
D gene: .; V gene: TRBV6-5; J gene: TRBJ2-7; CDR3 protein: CASSYGGSYEQYF
D gene: .; V gene: TRBV7-2; J gene: TRBJ1-5; CDR3 protein: CASSPPSQPQHF
D gene: TRBD1; V gene: TRBV30; J gene: TRBJ2-7; CDR3 protein: CAWSVPRDRYYEQYF
D gene: TRBD2; V gene: TRBV6-5; J gene: TRBJ2-7; CDR3 protein: CASSYGAGEALYF
D gene: .; V gene: TRBV21-1; J gene: TRBJ2-2; CDR3 protein: CASSKEETSGDTGELFF
D gene: .; V gene: TRBV9; J gene: TRBJ2-3; CDR3 protein: CASSPSGAQGYTDTQYF
D gene: .; V gene: TRBV2; J gene: TRBJ1-1; CDR3 protein: CASSAQQGRGTEAFF
D gene: TRBD2; V gene: TRBV11-3; J gene: TRBJ2-7; CDR3 protein: CASSLASGVSYEQYF
D gene: TRBD2; V gene: TRBV7-3; J gene: TRBJ2-1; CDR3 protein: CASSLGLAAYNEQFF
D gene: TRBD2; V gene: TRBV14; J gene: TRBJ2-7; CDR3 protein: CASSQAWQLAEEQYF
D gene: TRBD1; V gene: TRBV4-2; J gene: TRBJ2-4; CDR3 protein: CASSQDPGQGKNIQYF
D gene: .; V gene: TRBV9; J gene: TRBJ2-6; CDR3 protein: CASSVGGRSGANVLTF
D gene: TRBD2; V gene: TRBV27; J gene: TRBJ2-1; CDR3 protein: CASSFSYSGIDNEQFF
D gene: .; V gene: TRBV6-1; J gene: TRBJ1-1; CDR3 protein: CASREVGQGNEAFF
D gene: .; V gene: TRBV30; J gene: TRBJ1-4; CDR3 protein: CAWSEGGWATNEKLFF
D gene: TRBD2; V gene: TRBV5-5; J gene: TRBJ2-3; CDR3 protein: CASSLRGRSTDTQYF
D gene: .; V gene: TRBV25-1; J gene: TRBJ2-7; CDR3 protein: CASSELTKPLEQYF
D gene: TRBD1; V gene: TRBV15; J gene: TRBJ2-5; CDR3 protein: CATSRDRGLFQETQYF
D gene: .; V gene: TRBV27; J gene: TRBJ2-7; CDR3 protein: CASSSNTYEQYF
D gene: .; V gene: TRBV2; J gene: TRBJ1-1; CDR3 protein: CASIGRGGTEAFF
D gene: TRBD1; V gene: TRBV7-2; J gene: TRBJ1-1; CDR3 protein: CASSSVRDRGTEAFF
D gene: TRBD2; V gene: TRBV5-4; J gene: TRBJ2-2; CDR3 protein: CASSGSSGRVNTGELFF
D gene: .; V gene: TRBV5-1; J gene: TRBJ2-1; CDR3 protein: CASSLFTSYNEQFF
D gene: .; V gene: TRBV7-2; J gene: TRBJ2-5; CDR3 protein: CASSRRYQETQYF
D gene: TRBD1; V gene: TRBV4-3; J gene: TRBJ1-2; CDR3 protein: CASRRTGTVNGYTF
D gene: TRBD1; V gene: TRBV5-1; J gene: TRBJ2-7; CDR3 protein: CASSPGQTYEQYF
D gene: TRBD2; V gene: TRBV28; J gene: TRBJ2-7; CDR3 protein: CASSLRGGPSPYEQYF
D gene: .; V gene: TRBV27; J gene: TRBJ1-1; CDR3 protein: CASSLSQGSLEAFF
D gene: TRBD2; V gene: TRBV7-9; J gene: TRBJ2-7; CDR3 protein: CASSLSLAGALNEQYF
D gene: TRBD2; V gene: TRBV5-1; J gene: TRBJ2-7; CDR3 protein: CASSSMLAGASYEQYF
D gene: TRBD2; V gene: TRBV6-6; J gene: TRBJ2-1; CDR3 protein: CASSPRAGGSYNEQFF
D gene: .; V gene: TRBV9; J gene: TRBJ1-1; CDR3 protein: CASSPSLVNTEAFF
D gene: .; V gene: TRBV2; J gene: TRBJ1-2; CDR3 protein: CASRPGPGVLLWLHTF
D gene: TRBD1; V gene: TRBV5-1; J gene: TRBJ1-4; CDR3 protein: CASSSGRGDEKLFF
D gene: TRBD2; V gene: TRBV10-2; J gene: TRBJ2-5; CDR3 protein: CASSIEASGRRETQYF
D gene: .; V gene: TRBV6-5; J gene: TRBJ2-5; CDR3 protein: CASSSTVPTALETQYF
D gene: TRBD1; V gene: TRBV27; J gene: TRBJ2-2; CDR3 protein: CASRYEGPQGAGGELFF
D gene: TRBD2; V gene: TRBV7-9; J gene: TRBJ2-1; CDR3 protein: CASSLDGRAYNEQFF
D gene: TRBD2; V gene: TRBV4-2; J gene: .; CDR3 protein: CASSQKGTSGEQYF
D gene: .; V gene: TRBV19; J gene: TRBJ1-2; CDR3 protein: CASVSTGTFNYGYTF
D gene: .; V gene: TRBV19; J gene: TRBJ1-2; CDR3 protein: CASSVGRYPHLGGYTF
D gene: TRBD1; V gene: TRBV4-3; J gene: TRBJ1-2; CDR3 protein: CASSREQGFYGYTF
D gene: .; V gene: TRBV7-9; J gene: TRBJ1-5; CDR3 protein: CSSSAGDQPQHF